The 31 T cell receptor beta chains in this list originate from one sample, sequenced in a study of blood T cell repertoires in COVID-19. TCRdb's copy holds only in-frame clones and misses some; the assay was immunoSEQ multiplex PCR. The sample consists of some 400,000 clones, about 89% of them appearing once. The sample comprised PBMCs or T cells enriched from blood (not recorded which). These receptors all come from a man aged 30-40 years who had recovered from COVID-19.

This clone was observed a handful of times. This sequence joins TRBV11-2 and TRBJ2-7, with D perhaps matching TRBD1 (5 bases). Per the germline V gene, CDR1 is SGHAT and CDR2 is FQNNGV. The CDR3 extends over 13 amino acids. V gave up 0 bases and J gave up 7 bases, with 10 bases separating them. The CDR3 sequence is CASSLELGQEQYF. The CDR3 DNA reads TGTGCCAGCAGCTTAGAGCTGGGGCAGGAGCAGTACTTC.

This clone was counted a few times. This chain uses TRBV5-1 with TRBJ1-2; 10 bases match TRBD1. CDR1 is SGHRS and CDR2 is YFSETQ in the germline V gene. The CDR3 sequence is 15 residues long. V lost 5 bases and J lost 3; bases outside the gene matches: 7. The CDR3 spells CASRLGGTGDYGYTF. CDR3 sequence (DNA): TGCGCCAGCAGGCTCGGTGGGACAGGGGACTATGGCTACACCTTC.

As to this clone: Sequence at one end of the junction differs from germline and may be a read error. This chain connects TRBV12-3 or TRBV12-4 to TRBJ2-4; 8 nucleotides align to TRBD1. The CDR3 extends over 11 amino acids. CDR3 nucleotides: TGTGCCAGCAGTTTAGGGGGACAGGCCGACTTC. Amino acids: CASSLGGQADF.

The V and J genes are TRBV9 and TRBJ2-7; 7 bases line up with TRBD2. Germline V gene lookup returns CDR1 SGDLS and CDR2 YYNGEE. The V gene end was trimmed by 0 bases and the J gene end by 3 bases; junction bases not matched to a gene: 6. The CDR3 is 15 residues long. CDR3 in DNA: TGTGCCAGCAGCGTAGGCGGGGGTTCTGGCTACGAGCAGTACTTC. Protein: CASSVGGGSGYEQYF.

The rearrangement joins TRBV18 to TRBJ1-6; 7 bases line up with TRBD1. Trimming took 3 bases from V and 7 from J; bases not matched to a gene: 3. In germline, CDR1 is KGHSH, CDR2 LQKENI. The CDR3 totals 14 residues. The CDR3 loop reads CASSPGTVNSPLHF. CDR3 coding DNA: TGTGCCAGCTCACCCGGGACAGTGAATTCACCCCTCCACTTT. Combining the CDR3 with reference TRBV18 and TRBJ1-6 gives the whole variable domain NAGVMQNPRHLVRRRGQEARLRCSPMKGHSHVYWYRQLPEEGLKFMVYLQKENIIDESGMPKERFSAEFPKEGPSILRIQQVVRGDSAAYFCASSPGTVNSPLHFGNGTRLTVT.

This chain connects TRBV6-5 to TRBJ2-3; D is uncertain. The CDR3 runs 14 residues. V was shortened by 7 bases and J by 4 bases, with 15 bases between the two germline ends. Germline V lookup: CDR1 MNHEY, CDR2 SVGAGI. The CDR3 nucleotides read TGTGCCAGCAAACGCACTACGTCGTCAGATACGCAGTATTTT. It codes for CASKRTTSSDTQYF.

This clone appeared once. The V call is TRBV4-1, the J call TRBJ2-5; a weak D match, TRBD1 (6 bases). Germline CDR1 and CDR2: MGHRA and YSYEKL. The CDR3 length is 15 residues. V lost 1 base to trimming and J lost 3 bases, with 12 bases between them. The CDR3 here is CASSQGVQGKETQYF. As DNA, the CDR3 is TGCGCCAGCAGCCAAGGGGTACAGGGCAAAGAGACCCAGTACTTC.

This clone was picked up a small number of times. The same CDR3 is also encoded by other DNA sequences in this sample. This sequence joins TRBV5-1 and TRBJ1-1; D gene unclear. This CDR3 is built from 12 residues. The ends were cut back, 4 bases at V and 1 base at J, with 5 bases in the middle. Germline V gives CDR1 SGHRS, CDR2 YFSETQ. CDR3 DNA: TGCGCCAGCAGCCCCGGGAACACTGAAGCTTTCTTT. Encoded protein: CASSPGNTEAFF.

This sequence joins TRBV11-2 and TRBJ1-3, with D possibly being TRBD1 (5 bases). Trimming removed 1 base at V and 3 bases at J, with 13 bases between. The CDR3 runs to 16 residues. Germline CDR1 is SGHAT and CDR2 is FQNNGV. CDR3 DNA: TGTGCCAGCAGCTTAGGCGCAGGGTTAATTGGAAACACCATATATTTT. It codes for CASSLGAGLIGNTIYF. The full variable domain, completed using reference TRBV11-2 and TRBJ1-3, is EAGVAQSPRYKIIEKRQSVAFWCNPISGHATLYWYQQILGQGPKLLIQFQNNGVVDDSQLPKDRFSAERLKGVDSTLKIQPAKLEDSAVYLCASSLGAGLIGNTIYFGEGSWLTVV.

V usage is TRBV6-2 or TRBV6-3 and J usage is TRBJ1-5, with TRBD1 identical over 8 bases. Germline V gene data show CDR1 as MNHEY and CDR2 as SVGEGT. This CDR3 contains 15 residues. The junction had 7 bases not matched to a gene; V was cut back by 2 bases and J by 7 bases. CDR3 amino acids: CASSYVRGLGQPQHF. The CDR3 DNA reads TGTGCCAGCAGTTACGTCAGGGGGCTAGGGCAGCCCCAGCATTTT.

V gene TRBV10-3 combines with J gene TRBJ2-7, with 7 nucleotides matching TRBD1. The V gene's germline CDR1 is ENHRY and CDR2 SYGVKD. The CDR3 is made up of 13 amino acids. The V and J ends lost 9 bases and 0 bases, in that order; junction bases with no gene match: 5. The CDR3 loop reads CAIRTGPSYEQYF. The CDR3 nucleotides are TGTGCCATTAGGACAGGCCCCTCCTACGAGCAGTACTTC.

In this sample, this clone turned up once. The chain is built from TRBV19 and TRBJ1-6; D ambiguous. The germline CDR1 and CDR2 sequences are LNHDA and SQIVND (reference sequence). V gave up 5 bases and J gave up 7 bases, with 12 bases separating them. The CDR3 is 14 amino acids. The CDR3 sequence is CASSEVAGNSPLHF. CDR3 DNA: TGTGCCAGTAGTGAGGTCGCGGGCAATTCACCCCTCCACTTT.

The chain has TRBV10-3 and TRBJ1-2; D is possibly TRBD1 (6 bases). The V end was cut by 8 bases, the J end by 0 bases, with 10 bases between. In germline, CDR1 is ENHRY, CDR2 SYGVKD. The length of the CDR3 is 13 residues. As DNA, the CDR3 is TGTGCCATCGCCAGGGGACCTAACTATGGCTACACCTTC. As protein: CAIARGPNYGYTF.

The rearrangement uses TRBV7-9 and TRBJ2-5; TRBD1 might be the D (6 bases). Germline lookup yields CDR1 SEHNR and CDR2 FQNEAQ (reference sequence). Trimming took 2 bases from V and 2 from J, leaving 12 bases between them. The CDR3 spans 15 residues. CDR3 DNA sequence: TGTGCCAGCAGCTTAACACAGGGCAATCAAGAGACCCAGTACTTC. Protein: CASSLTQGNQETQYF.

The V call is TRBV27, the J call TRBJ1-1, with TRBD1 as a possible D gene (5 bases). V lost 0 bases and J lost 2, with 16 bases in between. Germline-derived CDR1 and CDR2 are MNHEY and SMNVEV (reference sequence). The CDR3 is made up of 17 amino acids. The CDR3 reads CASSLSVRGTLNTEAFF. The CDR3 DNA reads TGTGCCAGCAGTTTATCTGTAAGGGGAACCCTCAACACTGAAGCTTTCTTT.

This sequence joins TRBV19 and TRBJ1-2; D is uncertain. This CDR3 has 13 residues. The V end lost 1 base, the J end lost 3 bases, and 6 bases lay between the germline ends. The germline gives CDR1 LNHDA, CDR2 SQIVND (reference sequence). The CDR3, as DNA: TGTGCCAGTAGTATAGTTCCGGACTATGGCTACACCTTC. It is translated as CASSIVPDYGYTF.

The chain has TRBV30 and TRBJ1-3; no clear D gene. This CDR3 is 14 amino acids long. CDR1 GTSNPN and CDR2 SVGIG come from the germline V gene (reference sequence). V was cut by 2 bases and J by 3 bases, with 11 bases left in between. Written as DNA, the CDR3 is TGTGCCTGGAGTACTACGATGGGTGGAAACACCATATATTTT. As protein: CAWSTTMGGNTIYF.

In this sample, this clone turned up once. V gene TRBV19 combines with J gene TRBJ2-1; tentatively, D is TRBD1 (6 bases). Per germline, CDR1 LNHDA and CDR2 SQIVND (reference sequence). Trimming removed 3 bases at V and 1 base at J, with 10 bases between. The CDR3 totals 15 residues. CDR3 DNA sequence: TGTGCCAGTAGTATTACAGGGATTTCCTACAATGAGCAGTTCTTC. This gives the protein CASSITGISYNEQFF.

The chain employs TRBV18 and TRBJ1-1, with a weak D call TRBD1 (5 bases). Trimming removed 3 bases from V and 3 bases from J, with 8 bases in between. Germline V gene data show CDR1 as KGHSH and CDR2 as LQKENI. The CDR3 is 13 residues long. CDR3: CASSPSRDTEAFF. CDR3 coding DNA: TGTGCCAGCTCACCTAGCAGGGACACTGAAGCTTTCTTT.

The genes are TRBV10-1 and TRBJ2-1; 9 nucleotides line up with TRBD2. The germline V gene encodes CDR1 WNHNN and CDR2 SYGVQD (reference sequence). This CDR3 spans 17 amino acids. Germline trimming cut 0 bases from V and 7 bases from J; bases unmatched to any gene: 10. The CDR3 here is CASSESSAGGTWNEQFF. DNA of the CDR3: TGCGCCAGCAGTGAGTCTTCTGCGGGGGGGACTTGGAATGAGCAGTTCTTC.

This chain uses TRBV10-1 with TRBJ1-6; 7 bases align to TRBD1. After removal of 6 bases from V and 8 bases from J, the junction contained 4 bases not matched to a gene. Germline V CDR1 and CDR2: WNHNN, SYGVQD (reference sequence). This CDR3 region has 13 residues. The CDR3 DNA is TGCGCCAGCAGCCCGGGGACAGATTCACCCCTCCACTTT. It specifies CASSPGTDSPLHF.

This CDR3 is CASSQGTASGQPQHF. The CDR3 coding sequence is TGCGCCAGCAGCCAAGGAACAGCCAGCGGACAGCCCCAGCATTTT. The chain uses TRBV4-1 and TRBJ1-5; D is unresolved. This CDR3 contains 15 residues. Germline V gene data show CDR1 as MGHRA and CDR2 as YSYEKL. V lost 1 base and J 7 bases, leaving 14 bases between the germline ends.

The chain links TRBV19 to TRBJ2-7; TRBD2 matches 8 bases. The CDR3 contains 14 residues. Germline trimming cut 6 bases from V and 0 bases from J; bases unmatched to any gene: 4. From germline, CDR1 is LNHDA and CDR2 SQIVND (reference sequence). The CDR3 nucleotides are TGTGCCAGTAGACGGCGGGGGGACTCCTACGAGCAGTACTTC. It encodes CASRRRGDSYEQYF.

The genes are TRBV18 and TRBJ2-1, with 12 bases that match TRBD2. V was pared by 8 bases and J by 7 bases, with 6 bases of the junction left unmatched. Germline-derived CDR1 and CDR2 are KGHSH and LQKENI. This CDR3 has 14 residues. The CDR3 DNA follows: TGTGCCAGCGCCGGACTAGCGGGGAGGAATGAGCAGTTCTTC. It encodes CASAGLAGRNEQFF.

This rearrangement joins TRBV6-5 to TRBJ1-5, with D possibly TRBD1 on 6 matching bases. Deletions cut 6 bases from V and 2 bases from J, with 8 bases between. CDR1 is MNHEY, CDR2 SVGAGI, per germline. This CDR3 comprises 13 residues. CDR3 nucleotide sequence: TGTGCCAGCAGACAGGGTGGCAATCAGCCCCAGCATTTT. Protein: CASRQGGNQPQHF.

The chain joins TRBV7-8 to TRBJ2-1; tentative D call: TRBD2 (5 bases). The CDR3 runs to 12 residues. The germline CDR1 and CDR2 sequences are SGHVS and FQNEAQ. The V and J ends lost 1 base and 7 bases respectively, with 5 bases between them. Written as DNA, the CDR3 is TGTGCCAGCAGCTTAGGGAGGAATGAGCAGTTCTTC. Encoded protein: CASSLGRNEQFF. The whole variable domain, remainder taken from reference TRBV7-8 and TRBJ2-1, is GAGVSQSPRYKVAKRGQDVALRCDPISGHVSLFWYQQALGQGPEFLTYFQNEAQLDKSGLPSDRFFAERPEGSVSTLKIQRTQQEDSAVYLCASSLGRNEQFFGPGTRLTVL.

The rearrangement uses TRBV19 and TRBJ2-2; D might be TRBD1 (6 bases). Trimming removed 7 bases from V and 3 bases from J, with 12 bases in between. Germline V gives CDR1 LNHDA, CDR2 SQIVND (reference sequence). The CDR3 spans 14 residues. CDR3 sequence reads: CASNPTGYTGELFF. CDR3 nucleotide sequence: TGTGCCAGTAATCCTACAGGGTACACCGGGGAGCTGTTTTTT.

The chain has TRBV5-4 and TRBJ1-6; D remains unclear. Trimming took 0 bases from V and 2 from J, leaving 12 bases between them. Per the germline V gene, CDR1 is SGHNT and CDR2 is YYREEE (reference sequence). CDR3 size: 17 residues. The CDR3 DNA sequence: TGTGCCAGCAGCTTGGGCGGGGTATTACCCTATAATTCACCCCTCCACTTT. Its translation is CASSLGGVLPYNSPLHF. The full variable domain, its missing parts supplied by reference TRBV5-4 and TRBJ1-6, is ETGVTQSPTHLIKTRGQQVTLRCSSQSGHNTVSWYQQALGQGPQFIFQYYREEENGRGNFPPRFSGLQFPNYSSELNVNALELDDSALYLCASSLGGVLPYNSPLHFGNGTRLTVT.

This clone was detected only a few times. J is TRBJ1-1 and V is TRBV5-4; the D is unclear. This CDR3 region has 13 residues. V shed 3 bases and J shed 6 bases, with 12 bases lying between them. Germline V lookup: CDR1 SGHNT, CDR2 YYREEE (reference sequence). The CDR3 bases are TGTGCCAGCAGCTCCCTGGGAGGATCTGAAGCTTTCTTT. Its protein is CASSSLGGSEAFF.

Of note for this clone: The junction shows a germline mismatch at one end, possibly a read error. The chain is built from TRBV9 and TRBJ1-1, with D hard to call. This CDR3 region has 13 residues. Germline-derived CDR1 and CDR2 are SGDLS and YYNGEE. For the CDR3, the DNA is TGTGCCAACAGCGTAGATAAGAACACTGAAGCTTTCTTT. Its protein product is CANSVDKNTEAFF.

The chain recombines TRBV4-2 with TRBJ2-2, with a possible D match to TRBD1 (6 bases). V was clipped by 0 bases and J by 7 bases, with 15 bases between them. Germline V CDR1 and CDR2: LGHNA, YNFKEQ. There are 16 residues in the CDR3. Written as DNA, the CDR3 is TGTGCCAGCAGCCAAGACTGGGGCACAGGGCTCGGGGAGCTGTTTTTT. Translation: CASSQDWGTGLGELFF.